Following are 3 T cell receptor beta chains from one sample sequenced in a study of CD8+ T cells in alopecia areata. Once RNA had been extracted, it was reverse transcribed into cDNA to act as the sequencing template. Profiling relied on immunoSEQ multiplex PCR, and the TCRdb table lists in-frame clones only, not all of them. Among some 130,000 clones listed, about 49% were seen once. The sequences come from CD8+ T cells sorted from blood, collected at week 0. The receptor source for this set is a human donor with alopecia areata.

J is TRBJ2-7 and V is TRBV5-1; D call uncertain. CDR1 is SGHRS, CDR2 YFSETQ, per germline. The CDR3 runs 14 residues. V was clipped by 0 bases and J by 0 bases, with 7 bases between them. CDR3 in amino acids: CASSLGGNSYEQYF. CDR3 nucleotide sequence: TGCGCCAGCAGCTTGGGGGGAAACTCCTACGAGCAGTACTTC.

The gene calls are TRBV5-4 and TRBJ2-1; 10 positions match TRBD2. The CDR3 consists of 14 residues. The germline gives CDR1 SGHNT, CDR2 YYREEE (reference sequence). Trimming removed 5 bases from V and 8 bases from J; junction bases left unmatched: 7. CDR3 amino acids: CASRSGGASDEQFF. CDR3 DNA: TGTGCCAGCAGGAGCGGGGGGGCCTCGGATGAGCAGTTCTTC.

The chain combines TRBV27 with TRBJ2-1; unclear D gene. The V gene lost 5 bases and the J gene lost 5 bases, with 10 bases spanning the gap. The CDR3 extends over 13 amino acids. Germline CDR1 reads MNHEY; CDR2 reads SMNVEV (reference sequence). The CDR3 nucleotides are TGTGCCAGCAGTCCCAGCAAACACAATGAGCAGTTCTTC. It encodes CASSPSKHNEQFF.